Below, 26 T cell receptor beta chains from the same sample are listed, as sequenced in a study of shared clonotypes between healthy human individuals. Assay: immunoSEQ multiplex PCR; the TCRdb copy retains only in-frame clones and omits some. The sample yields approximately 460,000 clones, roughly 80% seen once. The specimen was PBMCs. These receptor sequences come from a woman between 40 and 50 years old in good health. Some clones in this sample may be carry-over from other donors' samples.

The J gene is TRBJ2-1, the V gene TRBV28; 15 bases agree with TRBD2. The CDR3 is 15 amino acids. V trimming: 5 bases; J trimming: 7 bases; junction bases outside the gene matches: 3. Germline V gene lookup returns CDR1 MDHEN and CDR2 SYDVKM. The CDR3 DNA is TGTGCCAGCAGTCGGACTAGCGGGAGGGTAAATGAGCAGTTCTTC. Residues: CASSRTSGRVNEQFF.

In DNA, the CDR3 is TGTGCCAGCAGTTTAGCCGCCGGACAGGGGGCCTACGAGCAGTACTTC. Amino acids: CASSLAAGQGAYEQYF. The chain uses TRBV27 and TRBJ2-7; 10 bases fit TRBD1. Germline assignment: CDR1 MNHEY and CDR2 SMNVEV (reference sequence). With 2 bases clipped from V and 2 bases from J, the junction kept 6 bases outside the gene matches. This CDR3 region has 16 residues.

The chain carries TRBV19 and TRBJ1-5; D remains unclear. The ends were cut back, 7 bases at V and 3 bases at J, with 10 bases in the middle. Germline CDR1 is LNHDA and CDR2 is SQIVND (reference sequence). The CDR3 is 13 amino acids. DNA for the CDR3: TGTGCCAGTACGGGCCAGGACAATCAGCCCCAGCATTTT. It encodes CASTGQDNQPQHF.

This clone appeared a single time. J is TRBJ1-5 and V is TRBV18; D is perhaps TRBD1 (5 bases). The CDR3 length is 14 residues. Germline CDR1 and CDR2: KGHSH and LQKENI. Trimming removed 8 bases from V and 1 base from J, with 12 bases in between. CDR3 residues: CASDSSQSNQPQHF. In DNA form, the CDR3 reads TGTGCCAGCGACAGTTCTCAGAGCAATCAGCCCCAGCATTTT.

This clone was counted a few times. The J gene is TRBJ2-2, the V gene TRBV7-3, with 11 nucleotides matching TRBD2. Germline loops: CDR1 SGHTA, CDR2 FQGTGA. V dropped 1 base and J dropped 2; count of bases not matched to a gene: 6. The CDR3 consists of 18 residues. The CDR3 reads CASSLRSTSGGNTGELFF. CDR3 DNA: TGTGCCAGCAGCTTAAGAAGCACTAGCGGGGGAAACACCGGGGAGCTGTTTTTT.

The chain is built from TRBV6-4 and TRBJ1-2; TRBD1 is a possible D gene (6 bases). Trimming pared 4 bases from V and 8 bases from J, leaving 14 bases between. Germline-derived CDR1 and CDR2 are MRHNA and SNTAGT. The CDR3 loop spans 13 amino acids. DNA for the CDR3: TGTGCCAGCAGTGCGTCAGGGGAAGGAGGCTACACCTTC. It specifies CASSASGEGGYTF.

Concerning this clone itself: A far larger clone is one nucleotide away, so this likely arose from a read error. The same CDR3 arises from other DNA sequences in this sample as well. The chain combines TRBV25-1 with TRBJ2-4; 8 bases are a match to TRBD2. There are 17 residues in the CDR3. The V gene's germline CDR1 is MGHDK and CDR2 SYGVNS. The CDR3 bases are TGCGCCAGCAGTGGACGGGTAGCGGGATCAGCCAAAAACATTCAGTACTTC. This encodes CASSGRVAGSAKNIQYF.

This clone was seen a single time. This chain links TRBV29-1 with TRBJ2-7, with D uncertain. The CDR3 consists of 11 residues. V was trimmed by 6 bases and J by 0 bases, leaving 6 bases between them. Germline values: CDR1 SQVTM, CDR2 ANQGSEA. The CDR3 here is CSVGLSYEQYF. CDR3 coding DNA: TGCAGCGTGGGCCTCTCCTACGAGCAGTACTTC.

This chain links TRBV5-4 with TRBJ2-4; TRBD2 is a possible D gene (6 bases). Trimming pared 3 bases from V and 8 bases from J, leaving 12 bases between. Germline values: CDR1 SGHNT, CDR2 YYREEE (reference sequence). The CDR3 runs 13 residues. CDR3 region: CASSSGRGDIQYF. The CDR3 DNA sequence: TGTGCCAGCAGCTCAGGACGCGGGGACATTCAGTACTTC.

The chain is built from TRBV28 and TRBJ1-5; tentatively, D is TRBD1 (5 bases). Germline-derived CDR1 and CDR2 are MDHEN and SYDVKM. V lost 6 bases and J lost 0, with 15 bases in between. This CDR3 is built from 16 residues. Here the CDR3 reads CASREGTGSSNQPQHF. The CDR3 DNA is TGTGCCAGCAGGGAAGGGACGGGATCTAGCAATCAGCCCCAGCATTTT.

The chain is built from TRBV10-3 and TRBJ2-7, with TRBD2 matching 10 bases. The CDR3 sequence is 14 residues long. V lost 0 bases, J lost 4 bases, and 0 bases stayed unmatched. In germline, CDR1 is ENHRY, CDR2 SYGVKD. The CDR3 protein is CAISESTSGYEQYF. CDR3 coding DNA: TGTGCCATCAGTGAGTCGACTAGCGGGTACGAGCAGTACTTC.

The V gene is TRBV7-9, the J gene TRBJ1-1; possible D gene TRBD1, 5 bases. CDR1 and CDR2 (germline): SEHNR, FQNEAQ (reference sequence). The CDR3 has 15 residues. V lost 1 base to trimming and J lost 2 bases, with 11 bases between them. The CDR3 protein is CASSLGAGRNTEAFF. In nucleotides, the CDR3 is TGTGCCAGCAGCTTAGGTGCAGGGAGAAACACTGAAGCTTTCTTT. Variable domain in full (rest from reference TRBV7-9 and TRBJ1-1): DTGVSQNPRHKITKRGQNVTFRCDPISEHNRLYWYRQTLGQGPEFLTYFQNEAQLEKSRLLSDRFSAERPKGSFSTLEIQRTEQGDSAMYLCASSLGAGRNTEAFFGQGTRLTVV.

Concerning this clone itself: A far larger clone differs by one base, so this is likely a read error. The CDR3, as DNA: TGTGCCAGCAGCTATGCGGGGGCGGGCAGCGGCTACACCTTC. It encodes CASSYAGAGSGYTF. The chain recombines TRBV11-2 with TRBJ1-2; the D gene is possibly TRBD1 (6 bases). The CDR3 totals 14 residues. CDR1 and CDR2 from the germline V gene are SGHAT and FQNNGV. Trimming left V 4 bases short and J 8 bases short, with 17 bases between.

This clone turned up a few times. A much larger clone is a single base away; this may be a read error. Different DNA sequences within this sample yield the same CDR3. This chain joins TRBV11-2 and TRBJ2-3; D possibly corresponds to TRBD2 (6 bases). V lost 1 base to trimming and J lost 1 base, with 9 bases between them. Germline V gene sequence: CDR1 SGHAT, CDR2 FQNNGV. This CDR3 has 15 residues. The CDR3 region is CASSLAGVGTDTQYF. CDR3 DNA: TGTGCCAGCAGCTTAGCGGGAGTAGGCACAGATACGCAGTATTTT.

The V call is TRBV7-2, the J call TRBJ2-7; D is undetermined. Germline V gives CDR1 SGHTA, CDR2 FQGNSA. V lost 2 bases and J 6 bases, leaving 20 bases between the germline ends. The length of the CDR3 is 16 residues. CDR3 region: CASSLSPGGIVGEQYF. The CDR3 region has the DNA TGTGCCAGCAGCTTATCCCCGGGCGGTATAGTGGGCGAGCAGTACTTC.

The chain's CDR3 is CASSDPQGGRYTIYF. Here the CDR3 DNA reads TGTGCCAGCAGTGACCCACAGGGAGGGAGATACACCATATATTTT. The chain is built from TRBV6-1 and TRBJ1-3, with TRBD1 as a possible D gene (6 bases). Between the trimmed V and J ends, which lost 3 bases and 8 bases, there was a span of 17 bases. This CDR3 has 15 residues. Germline V gives CDR1 MNHNS, CDR2 SASEGT.

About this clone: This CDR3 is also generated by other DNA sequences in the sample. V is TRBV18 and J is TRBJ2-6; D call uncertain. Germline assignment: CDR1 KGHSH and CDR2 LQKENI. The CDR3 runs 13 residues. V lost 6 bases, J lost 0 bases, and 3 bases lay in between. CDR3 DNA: TGTGCCAGCTCGTCCTCTGGGGCCAACGTCCTGACTTTC. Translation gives CASSSSGANVLTF.

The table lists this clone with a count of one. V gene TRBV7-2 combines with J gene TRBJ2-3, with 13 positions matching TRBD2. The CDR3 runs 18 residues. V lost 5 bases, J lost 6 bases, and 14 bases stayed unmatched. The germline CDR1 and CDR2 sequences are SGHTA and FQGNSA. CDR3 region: CASSARLAGGLPWDTQYF. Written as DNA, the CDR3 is TGTGCCAGCAGCGCCCGACTAGCGGGAGGCCTGCCTTGGGATACGCAGTATTTT. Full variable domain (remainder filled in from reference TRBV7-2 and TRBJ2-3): GAGVSQSPSNKVTEKGKDVELRCDPISGHTALYWYRQSLGQGLEFLIYFQGNSAPDKSGLPSDRFSAERTGGSVSTLTIQRTQQEDSAVYLCASSARLAGGLPWDTQYFGPGTRLTVL.

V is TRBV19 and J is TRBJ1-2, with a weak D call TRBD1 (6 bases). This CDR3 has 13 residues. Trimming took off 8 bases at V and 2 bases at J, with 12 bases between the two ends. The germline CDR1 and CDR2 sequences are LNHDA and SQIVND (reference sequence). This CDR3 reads CASLEGGNYGYTF. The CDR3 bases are TGTGCCAGTTTAGAGGGGGGGAACTATGGCTACACCTTC.

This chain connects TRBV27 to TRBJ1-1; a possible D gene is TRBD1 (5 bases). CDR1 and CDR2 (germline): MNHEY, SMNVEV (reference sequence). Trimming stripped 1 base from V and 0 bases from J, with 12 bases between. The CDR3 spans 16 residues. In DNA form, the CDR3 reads TGTGCCAGCAGTTTATTAACGGACAATTTGAACACTGAAGCTTTCTTT. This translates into CASSLLTDNLNTEAFF.

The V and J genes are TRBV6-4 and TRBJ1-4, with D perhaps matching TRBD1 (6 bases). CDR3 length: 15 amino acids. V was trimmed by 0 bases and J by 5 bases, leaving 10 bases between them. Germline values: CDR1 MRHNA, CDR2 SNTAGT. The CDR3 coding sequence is TGTGCCAGCAGTGACTCGGACAGTTCCAATGAAAAACTGTTTTTT. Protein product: CASSDSDSSNEKLFF.

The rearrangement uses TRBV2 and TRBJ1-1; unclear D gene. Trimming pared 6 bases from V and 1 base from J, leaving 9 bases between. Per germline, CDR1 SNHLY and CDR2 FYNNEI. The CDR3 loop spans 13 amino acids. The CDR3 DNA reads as TGTGCCAGCAGCTACAACCCGAACACTGAAGCTTTCTTT. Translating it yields CASSYNPNTEAFF.

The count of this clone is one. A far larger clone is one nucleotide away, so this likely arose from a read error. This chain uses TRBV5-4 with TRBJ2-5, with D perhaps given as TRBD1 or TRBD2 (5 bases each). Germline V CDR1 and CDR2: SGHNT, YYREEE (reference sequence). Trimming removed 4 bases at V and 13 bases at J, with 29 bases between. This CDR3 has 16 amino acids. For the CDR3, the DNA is TGTGCCAGCAGCCAAGACGAGGGGCAGGGCGTCGACGAGCGGTACTTC. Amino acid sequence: CASSQDEGQGVDERYF.

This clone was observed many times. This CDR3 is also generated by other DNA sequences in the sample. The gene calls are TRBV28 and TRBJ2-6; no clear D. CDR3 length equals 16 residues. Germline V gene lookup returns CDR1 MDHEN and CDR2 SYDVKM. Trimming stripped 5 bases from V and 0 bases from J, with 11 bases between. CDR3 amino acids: CASSPSLGSGANVLTF. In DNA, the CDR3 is TGTGCCAGCAGTCCCTCTCTAGGCTCTGGGGCCAACGTCCTGACTTTC.

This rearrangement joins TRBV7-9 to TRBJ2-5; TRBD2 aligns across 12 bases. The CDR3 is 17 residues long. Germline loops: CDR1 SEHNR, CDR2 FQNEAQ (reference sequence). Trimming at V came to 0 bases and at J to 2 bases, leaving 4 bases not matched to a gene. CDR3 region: CASSLALLAGGQETQYF. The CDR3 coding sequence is TGTGCCAGCAGCTTAGCGTTACTAGCGGGAGGACAAGAGACCCAGTACTTC.

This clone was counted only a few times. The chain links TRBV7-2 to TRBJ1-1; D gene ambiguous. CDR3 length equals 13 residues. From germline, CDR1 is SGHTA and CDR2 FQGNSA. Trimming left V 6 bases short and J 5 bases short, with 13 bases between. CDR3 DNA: TGTGCCAGCAGTCCTCTTACCCAGACTGAAGCTTTCTTT. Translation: CASSPLTQTEAFF.